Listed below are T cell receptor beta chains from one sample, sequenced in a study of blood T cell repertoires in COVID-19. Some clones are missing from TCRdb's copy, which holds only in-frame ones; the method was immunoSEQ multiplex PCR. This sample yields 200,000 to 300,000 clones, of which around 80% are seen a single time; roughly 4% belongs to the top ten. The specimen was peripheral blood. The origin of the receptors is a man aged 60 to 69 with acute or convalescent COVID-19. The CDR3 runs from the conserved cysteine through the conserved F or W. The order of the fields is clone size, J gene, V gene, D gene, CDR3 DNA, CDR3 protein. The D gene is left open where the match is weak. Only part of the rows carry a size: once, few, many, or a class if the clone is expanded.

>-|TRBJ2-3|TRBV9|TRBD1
TGTGCCAGCAGCGTAGACAGGGGGACGCAGTATTTT
CASSVDRGTQYF
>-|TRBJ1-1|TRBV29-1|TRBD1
TGCAGCGGAGAGGGGGCGAGTACTGAAGCTTTCTTT
CSGEGASTEAFF
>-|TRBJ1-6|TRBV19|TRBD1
TGTGCCAGTTCAAATACCGGGACAGGAGACTCACCCCTCCACTTT
CASSNTGTGDSPLHF
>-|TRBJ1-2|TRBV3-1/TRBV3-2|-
TGTGCCAGCAGCCAAGACGGGGGGAACTATGGCTACACCTTC
CASSQDGGNYGYTF
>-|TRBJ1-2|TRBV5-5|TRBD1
TGTGCCAGCAGCTCCACCCGACAGGGAGGTGGCTACACCTTC
CASSSTRQGGGYTF
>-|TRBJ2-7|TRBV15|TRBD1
TGTGCCACCAGCAGAGACGCAGACAGGGTTGACGAGCAGTACTTC
CATSRDADRVDEQYF
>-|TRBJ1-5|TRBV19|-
TGTGCCAGTGCGGGGGGCGACAATCAGCCCCAGCATTTT
CASAGGDNQPQHF
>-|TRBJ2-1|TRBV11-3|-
TGTGCCAGCAGCTTAGGTCAGGGCCTCCACAATGAGCAGTTCTTC
CASSLGQGLHNEQFF
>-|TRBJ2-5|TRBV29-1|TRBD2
TGCAGCGTTTCAGGGGCTAGCGGGGCCGTAGAGACCCAGTACTTC
CSVSGASGAVETQYF
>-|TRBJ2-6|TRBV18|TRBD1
TGTGCCAGCTCACCCTATAAATCGACAGGGTCTGGGGCCAACGTCCTGACTTTC
CASSPYKSTGSGANVLTF
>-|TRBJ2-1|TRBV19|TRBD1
TGTGCCACGGGACAGGGACTGTACAATGAGCAGTTCTTC
CATGQGLYNEQFF
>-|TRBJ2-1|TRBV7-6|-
TGTGCCAGCAGCCCCCGGACAATCTCCTACAATGAGCAGTTCTTC
CASSPRTISYNEQFF
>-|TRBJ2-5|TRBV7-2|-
TGTGCCAGCAGCTTAGCGAGGACAAGCCAAGAGACCCAGTACTTC
CASSLARTSQETQYF
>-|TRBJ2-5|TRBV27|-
TGTGCCAGCAGTTTCTTACCCGGCGGCGTCCAAGAGACCCAGTACTTC
CASSFLPGGVQETQYF
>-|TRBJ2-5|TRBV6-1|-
TGTGCCAGCAGTGCTAGCGAGACAGGGATAGTTGAGACCCAGTACTTC
CASSASETGIVETQYF
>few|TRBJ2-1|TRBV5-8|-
TGTGCCAGCAGCTCCTTGCGGGCGTCCCGAGGGTTCTTC
CASSSLRASRGFF
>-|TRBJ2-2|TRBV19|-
TGTGCCAGTATGGACAGCCACACCGGGGAGCTGTTTTTT
CASMDSHTGELFF
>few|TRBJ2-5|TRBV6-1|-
TGTGCCAGCAGTGAAATCTACAGCCAAGAGACCCAGTACTTC
CASSEIYSQETQYF
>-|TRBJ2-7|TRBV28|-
TGTGCCAGCAGTTCGGGATCACTTTCGGACGAGCAGTACTTC
CASSSGSLSDEQYF
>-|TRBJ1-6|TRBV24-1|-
TGTGCCACCAATGAAACCCGGGAGGTTTCACCCCTCCACTTT
CATNETREVSPLHF
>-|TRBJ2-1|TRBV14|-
TGTGCCAGCAGCCAAACAGGCTTTGCCTACAATGAGCAGTTCTTC
CASSQTGFAYNEQFF
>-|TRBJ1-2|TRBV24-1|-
TGTGCCACCAGTGATTTGTCCAAGGGAGCTAACTATGGCTACACCTTC
CATSDLSKGANYGYTF
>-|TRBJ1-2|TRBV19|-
TGTGCCAGTTGGCACAGACCGAGAAACTATGGCTACACCTTC
CASWHRPRNYGYTF
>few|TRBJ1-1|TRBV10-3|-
TGTGCCATCAGTGACCCGGTCACTTCGAACACTGAAGCTTTCTTT
CAISDPVTSNTEAFF
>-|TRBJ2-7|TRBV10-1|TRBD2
TGCGCCAGCAGTGAGGGGCGGGGGGGCCATCGCGAGCAGTACTTC
CASSEGRGGHREQYF
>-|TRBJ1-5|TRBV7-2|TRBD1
TGTGCCAGCAGCGCAGGGACAGGAGGGGGTAGCAATCAGCCCCAGCATTTT
CASSAGTGGGSNQPQHF
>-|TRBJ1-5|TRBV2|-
TGTGCCAGCAGTGGGGCGACCCAGAGAGTTCAGCCCCAGCATTTT
CASSGATQRVQPQHF
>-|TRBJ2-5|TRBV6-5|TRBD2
TGTGCCAGCAGTTACTCTAGCGGGGGGGCGGAAGAGACCCAGTACTTC
CASSYSSGGAEETQYF
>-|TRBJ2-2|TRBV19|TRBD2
TGTGCCAGTAGTATAAGGTTAGCGGGCACCGGGGAGCTGTTTTTT
CASSIRLAGTGELFF
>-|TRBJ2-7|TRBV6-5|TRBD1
TGTGCCAGCAGCCTAGGCCACAGGGGGCTTGAGCAGTACTTC
CASSLGHRGLEQYF
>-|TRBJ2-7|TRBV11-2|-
TGTGCCAGCAGCTTAGGCAGCTCCTACGAGCAGTACTTC
CASSLGSSYEQYF
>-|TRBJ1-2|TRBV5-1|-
TGCGCCAGCAGCCCTGCCGATAGCCCATGGGACTTAGGCTACACCTTC
CASSPADSPWDLGYTF
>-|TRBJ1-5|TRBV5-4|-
TGTGCCAGCAGCCTGGACCCTTCGGGGCAGCCCCAGCATTTT
CASSLDPSGQPQHF
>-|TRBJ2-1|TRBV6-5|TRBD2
TGTGCCAGCAGTTTGACTAGCGGGACCACCTACAATGAGCAGTTCTTC
CASSLTSGTTYNEQFF
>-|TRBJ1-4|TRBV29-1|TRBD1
TGCAGCGTCGGGACAGGGGTGGATACTTCGAGTGAAAAACTGTTTTTT
CSVGTGVDTSSEKLFF
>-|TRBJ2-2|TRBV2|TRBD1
TGTGCCAGCAGTCAAGACGGGACAGGCACCGGGGAGCTGTTTTTT
CASSQDGTGTGELFF